These 32 T cell receptor beta chains came from one sample sequenced in a study of molecular identifiers for immune sequencing clone quantification. TCRdb independently ran MiXCR on the PCR reads; one entry per CDR3 protein. This table holds hundreds of thousands of distinct CDR3 sequences, 15% to 20% found once. Input material: naive CD8+ T cells from blood, with Jurkat cell RNA spiked in. Noted subset: FACS-sorted CD8+CD4-CCR7+CD45RA+ naive T cells. The source is a human donor in good health. Some libraries in this study had Jurkat cell RNA spiked in.

This clonotype was counted at least ten times. J is TRBJ2-3 and V is TRBV2, with 8 bases fitting TRBD2. J was trimmed by 3 bases and V by 0 bases; bases with no gene match: 5. The V gene's germline CDR1 is SNHLY and CDR2 FYNNEI. The CDR3 is 16 amino acids. In DNA, the CDR3 is TGTGCCAGCAGTGAAGCGCTGGGACTAGAGACAGATACGCAGTATTTT. Its translation is CASSEALGLETDTQYF. Looking up the rest from reference TRBV2 and TRBJ2-3 gives the full variable domain: EPEVTQTPSHQVTQMGQEVILRCVPISNHLYFYWYRQILGQKVEFLVSFYNNEISEKSEIFDDQFSVERPDGSNFTLKIRSTKLEDSAMYFCASSEALGLETDTQYFGPGTRLTVL.

This clonotype was seen a few times. A read error is possible here, since a much larger clone lies one base away. The conserved closing phenylalanine or tryptophan is absent in this CDR3, likely reflecting a read error. The rearrangement uses TRBV5-4 and TRBJ2-5; 12 bases map to TRBD2. After removal of 1 base from V and 5 bases from J, the junction contained 6 bases not matched to a gene. In germline, CDR1 is SGHNT, CDR2 YYREEE (reference sequence). The CDR3 runs 16 residues. CDR3: CASSLLLAGGYETQYL. CDR3 nucleotide sequence: TGTGCCAGCAGCTTGCTCCTAGCGGGGGGGTATGAGACCCAGTACCTC.

V usage is TRBV14 and J usage is TRBJ2-1; weak D call: TRBD1 (5 bases). Germline lookup yields CDR1 SGHDN and CDR2 FVKESK. Trimming took off 4 bases at V and 3 bases at J, with 10 bases between the two ends. The CDR3 extends over 14 amino acids. As DNA, the CDR3 is TGTGCCAGCAGCCCCTCGACAGTCTACAATGAGCAGTTCTTC. The encoded protein is CASSPSTVYNEQFF.

Details on this clonotype: A much larger clonotype is one base distant, so this may be a read error. The rearrangement links TRBV20-1 to TRBJ1-4; D gene unclear. This CDR3 contains 14 residues. Looked up from germline, CDR1 is DFQATT and CDR2 is SNEGSKA (reference sequence). DNA for the CDR3: TGCAATGCCCGATTGCAAAGCCCTAATGAAAAACTGTTTTTT. It codes for CNARLQSPNEKLFF.

Only a few counts were recorded for this clonotype. Possible read error: a much larger clone is one base away. The J gene is TRBJ2-2, the V gene TRBV6-5, with D possibly matching TRBD1 (5 bases). Deletions cut 4 bases from V and 7 bases from J, with 7 bases between. The CDR3 spans 12 residues. The germline CDR1 and CDR2 sequences are MNHEY and SVGAGI. CDR3: CASSLGVGELFF. The CDR3 region has the DNA TGTGCCAGCAGTTTAGGGGTCGGGGAGCTGTTTTTT.

The count of this clonotype is one. This clone may be a read error of a much larger clone one base away. Likely a read error: the CDR3 ends without its conserved phenylalanine or tryptophan. This sequence joins TRBV9 and TRBJ1-1; 9 nucleotides agree with TRBD1. The ends lost 4 bases at V and 3 bases at J; junction bases unmatched: 7. This CDR3 has 15 amino acids. The germline V gene encodes CDR1 SGDLS and CDR2 YYNGEE. This CDR3 reads CASSTLQGADTEAFS. CDR3 DNA sequence: TGTGCCAGCAGCACTCTACAGGGGGCGGACACTGAAGCTTTCTCT.

V gene TRBV6-2 or TRBV6-3 combines with J gene TRBJ2-1; no clear D gene. The CDR3 covers 17 residues. CDR1 is MNHEY, CDR2 SVGEGT, per germline. V shed 4 bases and J shed 4 bases, with 20 bases lying between them. CDR3 in amino acids: CASSWAPYSTSYNEQFF. The CDR3 bases are TGTGCCAGCAGTTGGGCCCCCTACAGCACGTCTTACAATGAGCAGTTCTTC.

To note about this clonotype: A clone one base away is much larger, so this may be a read error. The gene calls are TRBV30 and TRBJ2-1, with D hard to call. This CDR3 has 14 amino acids. Germline V CDR1 and CDR2: GTSNPN, SVGIG (reference sequence). CDR3 region: CVWSVLIVGNEQFF. The CDR3 coding sequence is TGTGTCTGGAGTGTCCTAATCGTAGGCAATGAGCAGTTCTTC. The variable domain in full, completed from reference TRBV30 and TRBJ2-1, reads SQTIHQWPATLVQPVGSPLSLECTVEGTSNPNLYWYRQAAGRGLQLLFYSVGIGQISSEVPQNLSASRPQDRQFILSSKKLLLSDSGFYLCVWSVLIVGNEQFFGPGTRLTVL.

This clonotype has ten or more counts. This chain connects TRBV11-2 to TRBJ1-1, with 8 positions matching TRBD1. This CDR3 comprises 16 residues. V trimming: 6 bases; J trimming: 4 bases; junction bases outside the gene matches: 13. In germline, CDR1 is SGHAT, CDR2 FQNNGV. The CDR3 loop reads CASSPVWGTGSTEAFF. Written as DNA, the CDR3 is TGTGCCAGCAGTCCCGTCTGGGGGACAGGATCCACTGAAGCTTTCTTT. The variable domain in full, with the rest retrieved from reference TRBV11-2 and TRBJ1-1, is EAGVAQSPRYKIIEKRQSVAFWCNPISGHATLYWYQQILGQGPKLLIQFQNNGVVDDSQLPKDRFSAERLKGVDSTLKIQPAKLEDSAVYLCASSPVWGTGSTEAFFGQGTRLTVV.

Comments on this clonotype: With a much larger clone just one base away, this may be a read error. The chain uses TRBV6-5 and TRBJ2-7; 10 nucleotides align to TRBD1. There are 14 residues in the CDR3. The germline gives CDR1 MNHEY, CDR2 SVGAGI. J gave up 5 bases and V 2 bases, and 3 bases lay outside the gene matches. CDR3 DNA: TGTGCCAGCAGTTACACGGGGACAGGGGACGAGCAGTACTTC. Its protein product is CASSYTGTGDEQYF.

The rearrangement uses TRBV7-9 and TRBJ1-1; D gene unclear. The V gene lost 3 bases and the J gene lost 4 bases, with 15 bases spanning the gap. The germline CDR1 and CDR2 sequences are SEHNR and FQNEAQ (reference sequence). This CDR3 comprises 15 residues. The CDR3 sequence: CASSFSDRLVTEAFF. The CDR3 DNA reads as TGTGCCAGCAGCTTCTCCGATAGACTAGTCACTGAAGCTTTCTTT. The full variable domain, with the rest looked up from reference TRBV7-9 and TRBJ1-1, is DTGVSQNPRHKITKRGQNVTFRCDPISEHNRLYWYRQTLGQGPEFLTYFQNEAQLEKSRLLSDRFSAERPKGSFSTLEIQRTEQGDSAMYLCASSFSDRLVTEAFFGQGTRLTVV.

This clonotype was seen ten or more times. V is TRBV7-9 and J is TRBJ2-3; 8 nucleotides agree with TRBD1. With V trimmed by 5 bases and J by 2 bases, 6 bases remained unmatched. Germline CDR1 and CDR2: SEHNR and FQNEAQ (reference sequence). CDR3 size: 15 residues. This CDR3 reads CASSGQGQNTDTQYF. CDR3 nucleotides: TGTGCCAGCAGCGGACAGGGACAAAACACAGATACGCAGTATTTT.

This clonotype was seen only a few times. This chain uses TRBV4-2 with TRBJ2-1, with D unresolved. CDR1 LGHNA and CDR2 YNFKEQ come from the germline V gene. With 1 base removed from V and 6 bases from J, the gap between germline ends came to 4 bases. This CDR3 has 12 residues. CDR3 region: CASSQASNEQFF. DNA for the CDR3: TGTGCCAGCAGCCAAGCTAGCAATGAGCAGTTCTTC.

With respect to this clonotype: At one of its ends the junction is not consistent with the germline gene, which may arise from a read error. The V gene is TRBV7-2, the J gene TRBJ2-7; 7 positions match TRBD1. This CDR3 contains 15 residues. Germline-derived CDR1 and CDR2 are SGHTA and FQGNSA. CDR3 nucleotides: TGTGCCGGCAGCTCAACAGGGGCTACCTCCTACGAGCAGTACTTC. Encoded protein: CAGSSTGATSYEQYF. Combining the CDR3 with reference TRBV7-2 and TRBJ2-7 gives the whole variable domain GAGVSQSPSNKVTEKGKDVELRCDPISGHTALYWYRQSLGQGLEFLIYFQGNSAPDKSGLPSDRFSAERTGGSVSTLTIQRTQQEDSAVYLCAGSSTGATSYEQYFGPGTRLTVT.

In the case of this clonotype: A much larger clone is a single base away; this may be a read error. V gene TRBV18 combines with J gene TRBJ2-7; 9 bases align to TRBD2. The CDR3 extends over 16 amino acids. Germline loops: CDR1 KGHSH, CDR2 LQKENI. CDR3 nucleotide sequence: TGTGTCAGCTCACAGAGCGGGGGGCTCGTCCCGGGGGAGCAGTACTTC. This translates into CVSSQSGGLVPGEQYF.

This clonotype has more than one count but fewer than ten. This chain uses TRBV6-2 or TRBV6-3 with TRBJ2-7; 7 bases match TRBD2. The CDR3 covers 15 residues. The V and J ends lost 7 bases and 3 bases, in that order; junction bases with no gene match: 12. Germline V gene data show CDR1 as MNHEY and CDR2 as SVGEGT. Here the CDR3 DNA reads TGTGCCAGCACAACCCTCGGGACTACATTCTACGAGCAGTACTTC. It yields the protein CASTTLGTTFYEQYF.

In the case of this clonotype: One base away lies a much larger clone, so this may be a sequencing read error. The CDR3 end shows no conserved phenylalanine or tryptophan, and so a read error is likely. The chain is built from TRBV4-2 and TRBJ1-5, with TRBD1 matching 10 bases. CDR1 LGHNA and CDR2 YNFKEQ come from the germline V gene. The CDR3 runs to 17 residues. Unmatched junction bases numbered 7, after V lost 0 bases and J lost 5 bases. CDR3 sequence: CASSQDYRGTGDQPQHS. The CDR3 DNA reads as TGTGCCAGCAGCCAAGATTACCGCGGGACAGGGGATCAGCCCCAGCATTCT.

Note on this clonotype: A read error may explain this, as a much larger clone is one base away. The genes are TRBV6-5 and TRBJ1-5; 7 bases match TRBD1. CDR3 length: 15 residues. The germline V gene has CDR1 MNHEY and CDR2 SVGAGI. The CDR3 here is CASSVGTESNQLQHF. CDR3 in DNA: TGTGCCAGCAGTGTGGGGACAGAGAGCAATCAGCTCCAGCATTTT.

The chain carries TRBV19 and TRBJ2-3; D unresolved. The CDR3 is 13 residues long. Trimming shortened V by 1 base and J by 3 bases, and 5 bases separated the two germline ends. Germline V lookup: CDR1 LNHDA, CDR2 SQIVND (reference sequence). CDR3 sequence (DNA): TGTGCCAGTAGTATAGCGGAAACAGATACGCAGTATTTT. It translates to CASSIAETDTQYF.

This clonotype was picked up one time. A much larger clone differs by one base, so this may be a read error. The rearrangement links TRBV4-3 to TRBJ1-2; no clear D. V lost 0 bases and J 8 bases, leaving 10 bases between the germline ends. Germline CDR1 reads LGHNA; CDR2 reads YSLEER. The CDR3 runs 13 residues. The CDR3 nucleotides are TGCGCCAGCAGCCAAGAGGACGGGCCAGGCTACACCTTC. Translating gives CASSQEDGPGYTF.

This clonotype was seen a few times. The V gene is TRBV28, the J gene TRBJ2-7, with 7 bases lining up with TRBD1. CDR1 is MDHEN, CDR2 SYDVKM, per germline. The CDR3 runs 11 residues. The V segment lost 4 bases and the J segment 6 bases; nucleotides outside the gene matches: 0. The CDR3 is CASSWDSEQYF. CDR3 bases: TGTGCCAGCAGTTGGGACAGCGAGCAGTACTTC.

V gene TRBV6-2 or TRBV6-3 combines with J gene TRBJ2-5, with 8 bases fitting TRBD1. The CDR3 totals 17 residues. The germline gives CDR1 MNHEY, CDR2 SVGEGT. Trimming removed 6 bases from V and 7 bases from J; junction bases left unmatched: 19. The CDR3 sequence is CASRTSVIGQGTLTQYF. The CDR3 DNA is TGTGCCAGCAGAACCTCCGTAATAGGACAGGGAACGTTGACCCAGTACTTC.

This rearrangement joins TRBV6-6 to TRBJ2-7; possible D gene TRBD2, 6 bases. The CDR3 extends over 14 amino acids. Germline assignment: CDR1 MNHNY and CDR2 SVGAGI (reference sequence). Trimming removed 2 bases from V and 3 bases from J, with 11 bases in between. CDR3 coding DNA: TGTGCCAGCAGTTACCCCCGGGAGCTCTACGAGCAGTACTTC. Residues: CASSYPRELYEQYF.

Comment on this clonotype: A much larger clonotype is one base distant, so this may be a read error. The final CDR3 position lacks the conserved phenylalanine or tryptophan, pointing to a likely read error. This chain joins TRBV4-2 and TRBJ1-3; no firm D call. Germline V gives CDR1 LGHNA, CDR2 YNFKEQ. The CDR3 sequence is 15 residues long. V was clipped by 1 base and J by 7 bases, with 14 bases between them. This chain's CDR3 is CASSQALSSPNTIYS. The CDR3 nucleotides read TGTGCCAGCAGCCAAGCCCTTTCGTCGCCGAACACCATATATTCT.

The chain's CDR3 is CASTGTNSYEQYF. The CDR3 nucleotides read TGTGCCAGTACCGGGACAAACTCCTACGAGCAGTACTTC. This rearrangement joins TRBV27 to TRBJ2-7, with a possible D match to TRBD1 (6 bases). CDR1 and CDR2 from the germline V gene are MNHEY and SMNVEV (reference sequence). The V end was cut by 9 bases, the J end by 0 bases, with 12 bases between. CDR3 size: 13 residues.

This clonotype was counted many times. The CDR3 loop reads CASSQEDNQPQHF. As DNA, the CDR3 is TGCGCCAGCAGCCAGGAGGACAATCAGCCCCAGCATTTT. This chain links TRBV4-1 with TRBJ1-5; no clear D. From germline, CDR1 is MGHRA and CDR2 YSYEKL. Trimming took 3 bases from V and 3 from J, leaving 6 bases between them. The CDR3 contains 13 residues.

About this clonotype itself: A much larger clone lies one base from this, so it may be a read error. The genes are TRBV6-2 or TRBV6-3 and TRBJ2-7, with a possible D match to TRBD1 (6 bases). The CDR3 runs 16 residues. Looked up from germline, CDR1 is MNHEY and CDR2 is SVGEGT. CDR3 region: CASSYSIADRNYGQYF. The CDR3 coding sequence is TGTGCCAGCAGTTACTCGATTGCGGACAGAAACTACGGGCAGTACTTC.

This clonotype was detected many times. The chain couples TRBV28 to TRBJ2-7; no reliable D call. Germline V gives CDR1 MDHEN, CDR2 SYDVKM. The CDR3 covers 13 residues. Trimming removed 7 bases at V and 1 base at J, with 11 bases between. The DNA of the CDR3 is TGTGCCAGCAAATCCACCAGGTCCTACGAGCAGTACTTC. This codes for CASKSTRSYEQYF.

This clonotype was found many times. The chain uses TRBV6-5 and TRBJ1-5, with D possibly matching TRBD1 (6 bases). Trimming took 2 bases from V and 7 from J, leaving 9 bases between them. Per germline, CDR1 MNHEY and CDR2 SVGAGI. The CDR3 is 13 amino acids. Here the CDR3 DNA reads TGTGCCAGCAGTTACGGGGGCGGACAGCCCCAGCATTTT. This gives the protein CASSYGGGQPQHF.

The sample holds many counts of this clonotype. This chain joins TRBV7-9 and TRBJ2-3; TRBD2 agrees at 9 bases. With V trimmed by 5 bases and J by 4 bases, 10 bases remained unmatched. The CDR3 is 16 amino acids. CDR1 is SEHNR, CDR2 FQNEAQ, per germline (reference sequence). This chain's CDR3 is CASSPAAGGLADTQYF. The CDR3 coding sequence is TGTGCCAGCAGCCCGGCCGCGGGGGGGCTGGCAGATACGCAGTATTTT.

There are many counts of this clonotype. The chain links TRBV24-1 to TRBJ1-1, with a weak D call TRBD1 (5 bases). Trimming cost V 7 bases and J 4 bases, with 12 bases left between them. Germline V gives CDR1 KGHDR, CDR2 SFDVKD. The CDR3 has 13 amino acids. CDR3 nucleotide sequence: TGTGCCACCAGGGGCGGGACGGGCACTGAAGCTTTCTTT. Its protein product is CATRGGTGTEAFF.

This clonotype was seen more than once but under ten times. The rearrangement uses TRBV6-2 or TRBV6-3 and TRBJ2-7, with a possible D match to TRBD1 (5 bases). The CDR3 extends over 14 amino acids. V was clipped by 6 bases and J by 3 bases, with 15 bases between them. Per the germline V gene, CDR1 is MNHEY and CDR2 is SVGEGT. The CDR3 nucleotides are TGTGCCAGCAGAAAGACAGACAGTCACTACGAGCAGTACTTC. Its translation: CASRKTDSHYEQYF.